This T cell receptor beta chain was profiled in a study of cytomegalovirus exposure and HLA in healthy donors. Study as a whole: The roughly 120 validation repertoires, a later analysis reported, used the same platform as the roughly 710 first-cohort repertoires. Study outcomes and limitations: Per published reports, the classifier diagnosed cytomegalovirus status with high specificity and sensitivity. Most TCR sequences proved rare, with some public TCRs found in many donors.

Regarding this clone: Its antigen is undetermined.

The CDR3 is 14 residues long. Germline V gene lookup returns CDR1 KGHSH and CDR2 LQKENI. V lost 2 bases to trimming and J lost 6 bases, with 13 bases between them. Clones were sequenced by immunoSEQ multiplex PCR, and TCRdb holds only the in-frame ones, with some missing. The profile shows about 200,000 clones, 86% of them singletons. The chain couples TRBV18 to TRBJ1-2; D not resolved. Sequenced input: PBMCs. This TCR was sampled from a woman aged 18-29 years in good health and CMV-seronegative. CDR3 amino acids: CASSPRPRIDGYTF. For the CDR3, the DNA is TGTGCCAGCTCACCAAGACCTAGAATCGATGGCTACACCTTC.